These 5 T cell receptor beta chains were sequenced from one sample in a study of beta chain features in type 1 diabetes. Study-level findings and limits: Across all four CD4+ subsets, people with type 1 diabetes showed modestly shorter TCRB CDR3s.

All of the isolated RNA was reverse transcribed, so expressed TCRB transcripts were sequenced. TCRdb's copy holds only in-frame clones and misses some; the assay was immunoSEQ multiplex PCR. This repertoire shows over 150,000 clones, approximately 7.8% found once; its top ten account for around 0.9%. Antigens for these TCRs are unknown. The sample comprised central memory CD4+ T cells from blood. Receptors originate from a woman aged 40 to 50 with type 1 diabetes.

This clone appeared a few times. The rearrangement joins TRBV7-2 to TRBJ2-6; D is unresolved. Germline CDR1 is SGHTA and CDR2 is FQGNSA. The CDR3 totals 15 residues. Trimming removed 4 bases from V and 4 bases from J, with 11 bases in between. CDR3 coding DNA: TGTGCCAGCAGCTCTTACATGTCCGGGGCCAACGTCCTGACTTTC. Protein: CASSSYMSGANVLTF.

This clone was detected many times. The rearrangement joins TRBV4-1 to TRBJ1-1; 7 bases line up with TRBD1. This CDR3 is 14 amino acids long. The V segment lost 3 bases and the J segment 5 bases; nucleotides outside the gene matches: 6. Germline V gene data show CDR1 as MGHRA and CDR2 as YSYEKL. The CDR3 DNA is TGCGCCAGCAGCCAGAGGGGACAGAAAACTGAAGCTTTCTTT. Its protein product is CASSQRGQKTEAFF.

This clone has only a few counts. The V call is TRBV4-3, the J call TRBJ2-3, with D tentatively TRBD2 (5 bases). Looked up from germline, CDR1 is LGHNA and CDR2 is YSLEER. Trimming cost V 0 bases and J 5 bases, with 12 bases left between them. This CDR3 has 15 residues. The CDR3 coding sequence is TGCGCCAGCAGCCAAGAGTGGTCCGGGGAAGATACGCAGTATTTT. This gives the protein CASSQEWSGEDTQYF.

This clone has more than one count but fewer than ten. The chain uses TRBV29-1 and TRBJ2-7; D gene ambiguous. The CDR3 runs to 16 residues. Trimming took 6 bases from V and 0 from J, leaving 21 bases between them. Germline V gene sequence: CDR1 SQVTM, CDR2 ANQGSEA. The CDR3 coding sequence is TGCAGCGTGGCAGGATCGAGACAAGGCAGCTCCTACGAGCAGTACTTC. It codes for CSVAGSRQGSSYEQYF.

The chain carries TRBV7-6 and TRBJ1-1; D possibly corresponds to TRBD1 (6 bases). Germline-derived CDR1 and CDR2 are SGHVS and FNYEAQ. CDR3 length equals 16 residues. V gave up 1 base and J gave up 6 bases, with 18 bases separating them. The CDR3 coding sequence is TGTGCCAGCAGCTTAGAGCCGGGACATCGTATTTCTGAAGCTTTCTTT. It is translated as CASSLEPGHRISEAFF.